Sequencing of this TCR beta chain was carried out in a study of CD8 T cells in Susac syndrome. Germline V CDR1 and CDR2: SGHRS, YFSETQ. Trimming pared 5 bases from V and 0 bases from J, leaving 12 bases between. There are 14 residues in the CDR3. Reverse transcription used roughly 0.5 to 1 ug RNA and random hexamers. With immunoSEQ multiplex PCR, TCR beta CDR3 was amplified across 54 Vbeta and 13 Jbeta. TCRdb passed the immunoSEQ multiplex PCR reads through MiXCR, listing each CDR3 protein once. The sample has some 160,000 distinct CDR3 sequences; 95% are singletons. The specimen was CD8+ T cells from PBMCs. This clonotype originated in a human donor with multiple sclerosis. The V gene is TRBV5-1, the J gene TRBJ2-7; D unresolved. The DNA for the CDR3 is TGCGCCAGCAGGTGGCTAGACCTCTCCTACGAGCAGTACTTC. Its protein is CASRWLDLSYEQYF.